This TCR beta chain emerged from a study of cytomegalovirus exposure and HLA in healthy donors (TCRdb year 2017). For the study in its entirety: An earlier analysis of roughly 500 of the donors reported approximately 260 Gb of sequence data and about 120 million unique TCR beta sequences obtained from some 200 million T cells. An early release that covered about 600 HLA-typed donors contained about 290 gigabases of sequencing data and roughly 84 million unique TCR sequences. Among the approximately 430 genotyped donors, approximately 77% belonged to the genetic ancestry cluster associated with self-reported Caucasian donors. The study aimed to test whether signatures of past pathogen exposure could be identified by cataloging public T cell receptors. The T cell repertoires of some 670 subjects were profiled by immunosequencing and related to cytomegalovirus serostatus. Along with the approximately 700-subject first cohort, a separate validation cohort of over a hundred different subjects was used. The study combined high-throughput TCR immunosequencing, statistical association of individual TCRs with disease status, and machine learning to predict cytomegalovirus infection status. A later analysis re-examined previously published TCR beta repertoires from 600 to 700 donors and added high-resolution HLA genotyping to investigate patterns of TCR occurrence. The later analysis used no new phenotypic data to find candidate immune exposures, relying instead on TCR beta sequences and their occurrence across donors. An earlier analysis of 587 of the donors applied high-throughput TCR beta sequencing to assess whether each TCR beta V gene segment acted as functional or pseudogenic. Donor age, sex, ethnicity and CMV serostatus were collected together with the repertoire data. A later genetic analysis used genome-wide SNP genotypes for about 65% of the roughly 670 donors, treating that subset as a discovery cohort. All discovery cohort repertoires had been generated using a single sequencing platform. Both class I and class II loci were covered by HLA typing, at four-digit resolution. The number of typed donors differed by locus: about 620-640 for A, B, C, DRB1 and DQB1; some 540 for DQA1; about 600 for DPA1; and roughly 490 for DPB1. About 5 DR-DQ haplotypes were handled as single units for association and clustering, since linkage in the cohort was strong. On average, roughly 250,000 unique TCR beta nucleotide sequences were sequenced per donor among 398 genotyped donors of the cohort, with around 19% of those sequences being non-productive. General findings and caveats noted by the study authors: The only immune exposure information available for the cohort was CMV serostatus. A total of 150 to 200 TCR beta chains were listed by the study as associated with cytomegalovirus. In this cohort, only TCR beta chains were sequenced, and detectable features were limited by the absence of alpha or paired-chain data. Sequencing depth was assumed to be roughly uniform across donors in the presence/absence analyses, though that assumption may not hold. Across donors, most TCR sequences were observed very rarely, whereas some public TCRs were present in many individuals. In an earlier analysis of around 600 of the donors, most TCR beta V segments were observed in productive rearrangements about 87% or about 30% of the time, broadly matching IMGT annotations. In a later genetic analysis, a missense DCLRE1C variant was associated with V-gene and J-gene trimming of TCR beta chains, and the association was replicated in an independent cohort. Some IMGT-functional V segments, including TRBV6-2 and TRBV6-3, could not be distinguished by the 87-base-pair reads and were therefore excluded. When HLA alleles, especially DR and DQ, strongly co-occurred, TCR associations were difficult to assign to individual alleles. The classifier was reported to diagnose cytomegalovirus status with high specificity and sensitivity in both the original cohort and the validation cohort. A later analysis found that TCR association rates varied across HLA loci, with DRB1 alleles showing the most associated TCRs and HLA-C alleles the fewest. Because counts were too low, around 17 rarely observed V segments, including chromosome 9 orphons, were left out of the earlier analysis of some 600 of the donors. In a later analysis, most CMV-associated TCR beta chains were found to appear HLA-restricted, with HLA associations seemingly driven largely by CMV exposure. It was suggested by the authors that the approach could potentially be generalized to other disease states and immunological phenotypes. A group of highly shared sequence variants was considered likely to be a technical artifact of the sequencing pipeline. Because HLA typing was missing for some donors at each locus, association tests included only the typed subset. In vitro tests confirmed that three of the cytomegalovirus-associated TCR beta chains recognize cytomegalovirus antigens. According to a later genetic analysis, donors in an Asian-associated ancestry cluster had fewer N-insertions in productive TCRs than the roughly 670-donor mean. A further reported finding was that TCR beta sequences accurately predicted the HLA-A and HLA-B alleles for most subjects in the first cohort. According to a later analysis, parvovirus B19, influenza, CMV and Epstein-Barr virus appeared linked to several top co-occurrence clusters. A later analysis found that HLA-associated TCR beta chains were more clonally expanded and had lower generation probabilities than equally common non-associated chains. At a false discovery rate of 0.05, a later analysis linked about 17,000 TCR beta sequences to specific HLA alleles. Correlated functional status among segregating V segments might be attributable to linkage disequilibrium, but an unknown experimental factor could not be ruled out.

Only a few counts were recorded for this clone. The antigen it recognizes is unknown. Base qualities were left out, and no much larger clone turns up one base away. The library was generated by the immunoSEQ multiplex PCR assay. For the multiplex PCR, a mixture combining 60 forward primers for TCR Vbeta segments and 13 reverse primers for TCR Jbeta segments was used. A multiplex PCR assay on genomic DNA amplified the CDR3 region of rearranged TCR beta genes. The amplified TCR beta libraries were sequenced on the Illumina HiSeq System as 87-base-pair reads. The study's own analysis went as follows. Across the roughly 640 repertoires, a later analysis counted roughly 77 million unique TCR beta chains, around 11 million of which were shared by at least two donors. A nearest-neighbor algorithm error-corrected the raw reads and collapsed the reads into unique sequences, merging closely related sequences to remove PCR and sequencing errors. To assign V, D and J gene segments, CDR3 sequences were aligned to IMGT reference sequences. For a sequence to be retained, a match of at least six nucleotides to both a V gene segment and a J gene segment was required. A rearrangement counted as productive if the CDR3 had no stop codons and remained in frame with V and J, and every other rearrangement counted as non-productive. Following IMGT convention, CDR3 was defined as the stretch from the second conserved V-encoded cysteine to the conserved J-encoded phenylalanine. The earlier analysis of about 590 of the donors excluded sequences that lacked an unambiguous match to a single V gene segment. In an earlier analysis of a few hundred of the donors, a V segment was called functional when productive rearrangements were above 56.7%, and segregating when the standard deviation between donors exceeded 5%. To diagnose cytomegalovirus status from the catalog of TCR beta chain sequences, a statistical classification framework was built. V and J gene assignment, in a later analysis, came from comparing TCR nucleotide sequences with IMGT/GENE-DB human TR gene sequences. A later analysis assigned CDR3 sequences and most-parsimonious VDJ recombination scenarios with the TCRdist pipeline. In a later analysis, each TCR beta chain was defined by its CDR3 amino acid sequence together with its V-gene family, and reads without a unique V-gene family were excluded. As a way to deal with suspected cross-contamination and a sequencing artifact, a later analysis dropped roughly 600 nucleotide sequences that were highly shared and had low generation probability. A later analysis calculated a clonal expansion index for each public chain from normalized within-repertoire ranks of inferred template counts. Generation probabilities in a later analysis came from a VDJ recombination model fitted to out-of-frame rearrangements, and those results were checked against IGoR. Hypergeometric tests were used in a later analysis to score TCR-TCR, TCR-HLA and TCR-CMV co-occurrence, with a repertoire-size bias correction applied to the TCR pairs. False discovery rates were estimated in a later analysis by permuting HLA or CMV assignments 20 times. In a later analysis, co-occurring TCRs were grouped using DBSCAN, with TCRdist sequence similarity added in when clustering inside HLA-allele-positive subsets. For co-occurrence clustering, repertoires with fewer than 30,000 or more than 120,000 public chains were excluded, along with five or six repertoires with anomalous nucleotide sharing. The clones in this table, taken by TCRdb from immuneACCESS, are in-frame only. Not every clone is retained; where verified, under half of the shortfall comes from an unresolved V gene, and the cause of the rest is unknown. D and trimming come from the DNA, and the V and J calls and clone size come from that table. The sample table holds about 160,000 clones, of which around 72% were seen once. The top ten clones comprise around 2.4% of the sample.

The cohort comprised some 730 healthy bone marrow donors. Cohort members were all nominally healthy when sampled, although unrecorded immune exposures were likely present. The donor was CMV seronegative and belonged to the group of approximately 320 seronegative cohort members. Every donor gave a peripheral blood sample, and the peripheral blood mononuclear cells from that sample were used for TCR beta sequencing. The Qiagen DNeasy Blood Extraction Kit was used to extract genomic DNA from the blood cell samples. The CDR3 goes from the cysteine to the phenylalanine over 18 residues. The DNA shown is the 54-base CDR3, in frame from base 1. The germline V gene specifies LGHNA as CDR1 and YSLEER as CDR2. V trim: 3 bases; J trim: 1 base; unmatched bases: 14.

The material sequenced was PBMCs. In this chain, TRBV4-3 is recombined with TRBJ1-1, with TRBD1 identical over 7 junction bases. This TCR was sampled from a female donor in good health and CMV-seronegative. The CDR3 reads as follows: CASSHPGGRQGRNTEAFF. At the DNA level, the sequence is TGCGCCAGCAGCCACCCTGGGGGTCGACAGGGTAGGAACACTGAAGCTTTCTTT.